These 16 T cell receptor beta chains came from one sample sequenced in a study of CD8 T cells in Susac syndrome. The RNA input was roughly 0.5 to 1 ug, and it was reverse transcribed with random hexamers. TCRdb re-called the immunoSEQ multiplex PCR reads through MiXCR, storing one row per CDR3 protein. This table holds 330,000 or so distinct CDR3 sequences, almost 85% found once. Sequenced: CD8+ T cells from PBMCs. The receptors were gathered from a human donor with multiple sclerosis.

This chain joins TRBV15 and TRBJ2-1, with 11 bases matching TRBD1. Trimming took 0 bases from V and 5 from J; bases not matched to a gene: 6. CDR3 length equals 17 residues. CDR1 and CDR2 from the germline V gene are LNHNV and YYDKDF (reference sequence). CDR3 sequence: CATSRDSMGQGDNEQFF. CDR3 sequence (DNA): TGTGCCACCAGCAGAGATAGTATGGGACAGGGGGACAATGAGCAGTTCTTC.

V usage is TRBV5-1 and J usage is TRBJ1-1; TRBD1 might be the D (5 bases). Germline V gene data show CDR1 as SGHRS and CDR2 as YFSETQ. Trimming took off 4 bases at V and 2 bases at J, with 15 bases between the two ends. The CDR3 extends over 15 amino acids. CDR3 loop: CASSLTGRRNTEAFF. The CDR3, as DNA: TGCGCCAGCAGCCTGACGGGACGGCGTAACACTGAAGCTTTCTTT.

The chain joins TRBV25-1 to TRBJ2-3; TRBD2 aligns across 16 bases. Germline CDR1 reads MGHDK; CDR2 reads SYGVNS. This CDR3 has 19 amino acids. With 5 bases clipped from V and 1 base from J, the junction kept 9 bases outside the gene matches. The CDR3 DNA follows: TGTGCCAGCAGTCCAGGGACTAGCGGGAGGGATTCGGGCACAGATACGCAGTATTTT. This gives the protein CASSPGTSGRDSGTDTQYF.

The chain joins TRBV20-1 to TRBJ1-5; TRBD1 matches 9 bases. Germline-derived CDR1 and CDR2 are DFQATT and SNEGSKA (reference sequence). The junction had 3 bases not matched to a gene; V was cut back by 5 bases and J by 1 base. The CDR3 is 14 residues long. The DNA of the CDR3 is TGCAGTGCTTGGACAGGGGAAAGCAATCAGCCCCAGCATTTT. Its translation is CSAWTGESNQPQHF.

In this sample, this clonotype turned up a few times. This chain uses TRBV7-9 with TRBJ2-5; no reliable D call. The ends were cut back, 11 bases at V and 5 bases at J, with 6 bases in the middle. CDR3 size: 9 residues. The germline gives CDR1 SEHNR, CDR2 FQNEAQ (reference sequence). DNA of the CDR3: TGTGCCGTCAGGGAGACCCAGTACTTC. Translated, it gives CAVRETQYF.

The chain couples TRBV27 to TRBJ2-4; the D gene is possibly TRBD2 (6 bases). There are 13 residues in the CDR3. Trimming pared 8 bases from V and 6 bases from J, leaving 14 bases between. Germline CDR1 and CDR2: MNHEY and SMNVEV (reference sequence). The CDR3 nucleotides read TGTGCCAGCCAAACTAGCTCCGGAAACATTCAGTACTTC. Translated, it gives CASQTSSGNIQYF.

The V call is TRBV5-4, the J call TRBJ2-1, with 14 bases matching TRBD2. J lost 6 bases, V lost 3 bases, and 2 bases had no gene match. Germline V CDR1 and CDR2: SGHNT, YYREEE (reference sequence). This CDR3 has 15 residues. This chain's CDR3 is CASSWGTSGSNEQFF. CDR3 in DNA: TGTGCCAGCAGCTGGGGGACTAGCGGGAGCAATGAGCAGTTCTTC.

The CDR3 spells CASSALTSLDTQYF. In nucleotides, the CDR3 is TGCGCCAGCAGCGCATTGACTAGTTTAGATACGCAGTATTTT. The J gene is TRBJ2-3, the V gene TRBV5-1, with D perhaps TRBD2 (6 bases). Germline CDR1 SGHRS, CDR2 YFSETQ. Between the trimmed V and J ends, which lost 4 bases and 5 bases, there was a span of 14 bases. The CDR3 covers 14 residues.

V is TRBV2 and J is TRBJ2-7; unclear D gene. Germline lookup yields CDR1 SNHLY and CDR2 FYNNEI. The CDR3 is made up of 12 amino acids. The ends were cut back, 5 bases at V and 1 base at J, with 6 bases in the middle. CDR3 protein: CASSYPSYEQYF. The CDR3 DNA reads TGTGCCAGCAGTTATCCGTCCTACGAGCAGTACTTC.

The rearrangement joins TRBV11-2 to TRBJ1-2; no clear D. Trimming cost V 0 bases and J 4 bases, with 12 bases left between them. The CDR3 consists of 15 residues. Germline lookup yields CDR1 SGHAT and CDR2 FQNNGV. The CDR3 loop is CASSLEVIGSYGYTF. The CDR3 DNA reads TGTGCCAGCAGCTTAGAAGTGATAGGCAGCTATGGCTACACCTTC.

This CDR3 reads CASSPAGVAGGGYNEQFF. CDR3 DNA sequence: TGTGCCAGCAGCCCAGCGGGAGTAGCGGGAGGAGGCTACAATGAGCAGTTCTTC. The genes are TRBV9 and TRBJ2-1, with TRBD2 matching over 10 bases. The CDR3 has 18 residues. Germline V CDR1 and CDR2: SGDLS, YYNGEE. J gave up 3 bases and V 4 bases, and 13 bases lay outside the gene matches.

This chain connects TRBV27 to TRBJ2-7; tentative D call: TRBD1 (6 bases). In germline, CDR1 is MNHEY, CDR2 SMNVEV (reference sequence). With 2 bases removed from V and 6 bases from J, the gap between germline ends came to 11 bases. The CDR3 is 13 residues long. The CDR3, as DNA: TGTGCCAGCAGTTTAGCCACAGGGACCGAGCAGTACTTC. Translating it yields CASSLATGTEQYF.

This clonotype has a handful of counts. The rearrangement joins TRBV6-1 to TRBJ1-2, with a tentative D call TRBD1 (6 bases). The CDR3 covers 15 residues. Germline assignment: CDR1 MNHNS and CDR2 SASEGT. Trimming took off 8 bases at V and 4 bases at J, with 20 bases between the two ends. CDR3 DNA: TGTGCCAGCGAAGGGTTCCCGGGACAAGTCTATGGCTACACCTTC. It is translated as CASEGFPGQVYGYTF.

The rearrangement links TRBV7-2 to TRBJ2-1, with D hard to call. The CDR3 runs 16 residues. In germline, CDR1 is SGHTA, CDR2 FQGNSA. V was cut by 1 base and J by 7 bases, with 17 bases left in between. CDR3 DNA sequence: TGTGCCAGCAGCTTAGACCCTGCCCCCCCGATGAATGAGCAGTTCTTC. As protein: CASSLDPAPPMNEQFF.

This clonotype appeared a single time. The chain recombines TRBV7-9 with TRBJ2-5; 9 bases map to TRBD1. The CDR3 contains 19 residues. Germline V gene sequence: CDR1 SEHNR, CDR2 FQNEAQ (reference sequence). J gave up 1 base and V 5 bases, and 17 bases lay outside the gene matches. CDR3 loop: CASSTSGTGISGAQETQYF. The CDR3 DNA follows: TGTGCCAGCAGCACCTCCGGGACAGGGATATCAGGGGCCCAAGAGACCCAGTACTTC.

V is TRBV27 and J is TRBJ2-1, with unresolved D. Germline V gene lookup returns CDR1 MNHEY and CDR2 SMNVEV (reference sequence). The V gene lost 5 bases and the J gene lost 0 bases, with 20 bases spanning the gap. CDR3 length: 18 amino acids. CDR3 protein: CASSLNLGVASSYNEQFF. The CDR3 DNA follows: TGTGCCAGCAGTCTCAATCTGGGCGTCGCGAGCTCCTACAATGAGCAGTTCTTC.